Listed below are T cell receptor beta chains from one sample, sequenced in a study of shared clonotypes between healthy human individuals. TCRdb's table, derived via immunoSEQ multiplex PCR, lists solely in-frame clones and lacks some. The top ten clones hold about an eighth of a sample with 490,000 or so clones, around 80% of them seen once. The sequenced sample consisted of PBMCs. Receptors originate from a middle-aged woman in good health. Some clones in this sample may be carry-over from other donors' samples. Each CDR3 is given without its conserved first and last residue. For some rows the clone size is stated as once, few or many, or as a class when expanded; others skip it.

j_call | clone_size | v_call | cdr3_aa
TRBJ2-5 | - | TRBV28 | ASSLRGTSGTETQY
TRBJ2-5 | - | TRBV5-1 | ASSVGGAGETQY
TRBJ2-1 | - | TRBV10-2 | ASRVAGADEQF
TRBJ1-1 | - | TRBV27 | ASSLSRRWHRGGTEAF
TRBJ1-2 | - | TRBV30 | AWSVSGVYGYT
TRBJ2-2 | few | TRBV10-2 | ASSESRDRGSGELF
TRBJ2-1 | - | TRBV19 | ASSLGQGRYEQF
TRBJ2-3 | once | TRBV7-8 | ASSLAEAHTQY
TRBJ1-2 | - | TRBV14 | ASSPSGGKGYGYT
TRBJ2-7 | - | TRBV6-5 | ASSYSAEQY
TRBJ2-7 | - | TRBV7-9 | ASSLRNQQISYEQY
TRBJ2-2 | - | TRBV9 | ASRYGTGNTGELF
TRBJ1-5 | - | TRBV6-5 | ASRRGYSNQPQH
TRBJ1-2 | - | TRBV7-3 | ASSPNQDRFYGYT
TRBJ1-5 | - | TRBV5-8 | ASSLSQGSNQPQH
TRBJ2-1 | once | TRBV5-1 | ASSLRTSATDEQF
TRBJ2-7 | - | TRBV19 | ASSILTGGIYEQY
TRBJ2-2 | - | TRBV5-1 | ASSLGRGSSGVTNTGELF
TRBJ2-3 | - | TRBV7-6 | ASSLSLAGGPDTQY
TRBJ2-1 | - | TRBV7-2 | ASSASGSSYNEQF
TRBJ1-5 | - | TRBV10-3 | AISESGGHGNQPQH
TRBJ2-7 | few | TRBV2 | ASSELGLAPYEQY
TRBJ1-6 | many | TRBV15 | ATSRGQNNSPLH
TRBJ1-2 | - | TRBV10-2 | ASSEVTVERHGYT
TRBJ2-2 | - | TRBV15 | ATSRDIGGTGELF
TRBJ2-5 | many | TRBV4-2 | ASSQSRQGGETQY
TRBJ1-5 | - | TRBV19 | ASSIGRVRDQPQH
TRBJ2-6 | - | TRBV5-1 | ASSLEGTVSGANVLT
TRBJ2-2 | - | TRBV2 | ASRTGLTGELF
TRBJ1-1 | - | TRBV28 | ASSAPFGTGSSEAF
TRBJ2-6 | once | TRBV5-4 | ASSLGAGGANVLT
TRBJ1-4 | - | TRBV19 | ASSSTGVLANEKLF
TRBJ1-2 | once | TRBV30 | AWSIRDYGYT
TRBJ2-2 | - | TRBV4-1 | ASSQDRGGTGELF
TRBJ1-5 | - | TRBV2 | ASSGNNQPQH
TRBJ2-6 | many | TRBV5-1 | ASSLRTTGANVLT
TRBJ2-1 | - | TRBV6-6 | ASSQGAGAYNEQF
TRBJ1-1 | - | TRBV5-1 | ASSREGDTEAF
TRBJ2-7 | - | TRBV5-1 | ASSSSSGTPAGQY
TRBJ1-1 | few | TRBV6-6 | ASSSFTGSTEAF
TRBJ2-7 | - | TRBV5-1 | ASSWGLGPYEQY
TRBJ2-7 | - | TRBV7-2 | ASSLTGASYEQY
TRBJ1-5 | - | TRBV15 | ATSIAGPGQPQH
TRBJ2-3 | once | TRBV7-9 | ASSFARDRGTDTQY
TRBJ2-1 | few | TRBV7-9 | ASSLFRLAGNNEQF
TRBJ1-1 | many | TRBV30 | AWEGKRTGKAS
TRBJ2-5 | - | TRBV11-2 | ASSLDGGLVLGETQY
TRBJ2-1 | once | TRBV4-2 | ASSQGQRYNEQF
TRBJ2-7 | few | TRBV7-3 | ASSPLGRYEQY
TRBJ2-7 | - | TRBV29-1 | SSRDGTYEQY
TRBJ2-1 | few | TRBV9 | ASSLQLWTSGRGEQF
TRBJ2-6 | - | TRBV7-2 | ASSVKSSGANVLT
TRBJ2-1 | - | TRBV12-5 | ASGLVRLGSPHNEQF
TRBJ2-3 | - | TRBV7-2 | ASSLGLAGITDTQY
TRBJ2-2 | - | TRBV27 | ASSPRVPRTRTGELF
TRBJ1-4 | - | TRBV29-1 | SASTDRTNEKLF
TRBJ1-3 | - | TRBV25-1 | ASSEWDLGNTIY
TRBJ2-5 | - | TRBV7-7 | ASSQGQQETQY
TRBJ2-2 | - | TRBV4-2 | ASRRTENTGELF
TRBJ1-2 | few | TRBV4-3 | ASSQDKYGYT